The 20 T cell receptor beta chains below were found in one sample sequenced in a study of shared clonotypes between healthy human individuals. The repertoire was sequenced with immunoSEQ multiplex PCR; TCRdb's copy has only in-frame clones and lacks some. The sample contains over 400,000 clones, roughly 95% of which appear only once. The sequencing sample was made of naive CD4+ T cells sorted from blood. Sample subset: CD45RA+ positively selected. The origin of the receptors is a woman aged 25-40 years in good health.

Note on this clone: The same CDR3 can be traced to other DNA sequences in this sample. This chain links TRBV6-1 with TRBJ2-7, with D possibly being TRBD1 (5 bases). V lost 2 bases and J 3 bases, leaving 5 bases between the germline ends. The CDR3 contains 12 residues. Germline loops: CDR1 MNHNS, CDR2 SASEGT. This CDR3 is CASSEQGYEQYF. The CDR3 region has the DNA TGTGCCAGCAGTGAACAGGGCTACGAGCAGTACTTC.

The rearrangement joins TRBV7-9 to TRBJ2-2; the D gene is possibly TRBD2 (5 bases). The CDR3 loop spans 17 amino acids. V was clipped by 5 bases and J by 1 base, with 17 bases between them. In germline, CDR1 is SEHNR, CDR2 FQNEAQ (reference sequence). The CDR3 coding sequence is TGTGCCAGCAGCCCGCGGACTCAAGTCGGGAACACCGGGGAGCTGTTTTTT. It specifies CASSPRTQVGNTGELFF.

As concerns this clone: The same CDR3 is also encoded by other DNA sequences in this sample. This chain links TRBV18 with TRBJ2-5, with D hard to call. Germline V lookup: CDR1 KGHSH, CDR2 LQKENI. V lost 0 bases and J 4 bases, leaving 9 bases between the germline ends. The CDR3 consists of 14 residues. CDR3 residues: CASSPPPVGETQYF. In DNA, the CDR3 is TGTGCCAGCTCACCACCACCTGTGGGAGAGACCCAGTACTTC.

The CDR3 region has the DNA TGTGCCTGGAGTGCTCTCATAGGAACCGGGGAGCTGTTTTTT. Amino acids: CAWSALIGTGELFF. The chain has TRBV30 and TRBJ2-2; D is ambiguous. V lost 1 base and J lost 5, with 11 bases in between. The CDR3 totals 14 residues. Germline loops: CDR1 GTSNPN, CDR2 SVGIG (reference sequence).

The chain couples TRBV27 to TRBJ2-1, with a possible D match to TRBD1 (6 bases). The length of the CDR3 is 13 residues. The V gene lost 7 bases and the J gene lost 3 bases, with 10 bases spanning the gap. CDR1 and CDR2 (germline): MNHEY, SMNVEV (reference sequence). This CDR3 reads CASTTTGYNEQFF. DNA of the CDR3: TGTGCCAGCACTACGACAGGCTACAATGAGCAGTTCTTC.

Written as DNA, the CDR3 is TGCGCCAGCGCGGGACTAGCGGGAACAGAGACCCAGTACTTC. This sequence encodes CASAGLAGTETQYF. V gene TRBV10-2 combines with J gene TRBJ2-5, with 13 bases fitting TRBD2. V shed 8 bases and J 4 bases; nucleotides not matched to a gene: 4. CDR3 size: 14 residues. Per germline, CDR1 WSHSY and CDR2 SAAADI.

The chain couples TRBV4-1 to TRBJ2-1, with 9 positions matching TRBD2. J was trimmed by 9 bases and V by 2 bases; bases with no gene match: 11. Germline CDR1 is MGHRA and CDR2 is YSYEKL. The CDR3 runs to 16 residues. This chain's CDR3 is CASSQQSGLAGSEQFF. DNA for the CDR3: TGCGCCAGCAGCCAACAGTCGGGACTAGCAGGGAGTGAGCAGTTCTTC.

The chain uses TRBV5-8 and TRBJ2-7; D call uncertain. The V end was cut by 4 bases, the J end by 2 bases, with 16 bases between. This CDR3 comprises 15 residues. The V gene's germline CDR1 is SGHTS and CDR2 YDEGEE. The DNA for the CDR3 is TGTGCCAGCAGCCTATCCCTGACTCGCGCCTACGAGCAGTACTTC. Its translation is CASSLSLTRAYEQYF.

The V and J genes are TRBV6-1 and TRBJ1-5; weak D call: TRBD1 (5 bases). The V end was cut by 6 bases, the J end by 4 bases, with 7 bases between. CDR3 length: 12 residues. Germline V CDR1 and CDR2: MNHNS, SASEGT. The DNA for the CDR3 is TGTGCCAGCAGAAGGGGAAATCAGCCCCAGCATTTT. Encoded protein: CASRRGNQPQHF.

The chain couples TRBV10-3 to TRBJ2-7; D might be TRBD1 (5 bases). Germline V gives CDR1 ENHRY, CDR2 SYGVKD. Trimming cost V 7 bases and J 2 bases, with 15 bases left between them. CDR3 length: 14 amino acids. Here the CDR3 reads CAIMQGQGTYEQYF. The CDR3 DNA reads TGTGCCATCATGCAGGGCCAAGGGACCTACGAGCAGTACTTC.

V usage is TRBV6-6 and J usage is TRBJ2-1; D call uncertain. V dropped 0 bases and J dropped 6 bases, with 9 bases sitting between them. CDR3 size: 14 residues. Germline V CDR1 and CDR2: MNHNY, SVGAGI (reference sequence). The CDR3 here is CASSYSGLSNEQFF. CDR3 nucleotide sequence: TGTGCCAGCAGTTACTCCGGCCTCAGCAATGAGCAGTTCTTC.

The chain uses TRBV7-9 and TRBJ2-1; D uncertain. CDR3 size: 19 residues. The V end was cut by 0 bases, the J end by 5 bases, with 23 bases between. Per the germline V gene, CDR1 is SEHNR and CDR2 is FQNEAQ (reference sequence). The CDR3 here is CASSLASALTTMNNNEQFF. For the CDR3, the DNA is TGTGCCAGCAGCTTAGCCTCTGCTCTGACCACAATGAACAACAATGAGCAGTTCTTC.

The V and J genes are TRBV6-5 and TRBJ2-3; 10 bases match TRBD1. CDR1 is MNHEY and CDR2 is SVGAGI in the germline V gene. This CDR3 spans 15 amino acids. V shed 6 bases, J shed 1 base, and the junction held 4 bases outside the gene matches. The CDR3 nucleotides are TGTGCCAGCAGAGACAGGGGGCACGGCACAGATACGCAGTATTTT. This translates into CASRDRGHGTDTQYF.

This clone was counted only a few times. The chain uses TRBV5-4 and TRBJ2-7; D is possibly TRBD2 (6 bases). CDR3 length: 16 residues. Trimming took off 4 bases at V and 4 bases at J, with 21 bases between the two ends. The V gene's germline CDR1 is SGHNT and CDR2 YYREEE (reference sequence). The CDR3 loop is CASSGSGGISLYEQYF. CDR3 DNA: TGTGCCAGCAGCGGGTCCGGGGGAATATCTTTGTACGAGCAGTACTTC. The full variable domain, completed using reference TRBV5-4 and TRBJ2-7, is ETGVTQSPTHLIKTRGQQVTLRCSSQSGHNTVSWYQQALGQGPQFIFQYYREEENGRGNFPPRFSGLQFPNYSSELNVNALELDDSALYLCASSGSGGISLYEQYFGPGTRLTVT.

V usage is TRBV14 and J usage is TRBJ2-5; D is unresolved. The CDR3 consists of 16 residues. With 5 bases removed from V and 1 base from J, the gap between germline ends came to 17 bases. CDR1 and CDR2 (germline): SGHDN, FVKESK. The CDR3 DNA reads as TGTGCCAGCAGCGAAAAAATAGGACGAATCCAAGAGACCCAGTACTTC. Translated, it gives CASSEKIGRIQETQYF.

The J gene is TRBJ2-5, the V gene TRBV28; 9 bases fit TRBD2. The DNA matches TRBJ2-7 better at its end, which makes the J call doubtful. CDR1 is MDHEN, CDR2 SYDVKM, per germline. The CDR3 covers 15 residues. The CDR3 spells CASSFSSGAYYEQYF. For the CDR3, the DNA is TGTGCCAGCAGTTTTTCTAGCGGGGCTTACTACGAGCAGTACTTC.

The count of this clone is one. The rearrangement joins TRBV7-6 to TRBJ1-6; D is perhaps TRBD1 (6 bases). Trimming left V 5 bases short and J 0 bases short, with 14 bases between. The CDR3 extends over 17 amino acids. Germline lookup yields CDR1 SGHVS and CDR2 FNYEAQ. The CDR3 DNA reads TGTGCCAGCAGCATGACAGGTTCCAGCTCCTATAATTCACCCCTCCACTTT. Translated: CASSMTGSSSYNSPLHF.

V and J are TRBV7-3 and TRBJ2-1; TRBD2 aligns across 11 bases. V lost 1 base and J lost 5; bases outside the gene matches: 13. The germline gives CDR1 SGHTA, CDR2 FQGTGA. CDR3 size: 19 residues. CDR3 amino acids: CASSLSSLAGASFHNEQFF. CDR3 nucleotide sequence: TGTGCCAGCAGCTTAAGTTCACTAGCGGGAGCCAGTTTTCACAATGAGCAGTTCTTC.

The chain carries TRBV27 and TRBJ2-4, with D possibly TRBD2 on 5 matching bases. Germline CDR1 is MNHEY and CDR2 is SMNVEV (reference sequence). This CDR3 is 13 amino acids long. Between the trimmed V and J ends, which lost 5 bases and 8 bases, there was a span of 13 bases. CDR3 sequence reads: CASSGSLGYIQYF. Written as DNA, the CDR3 is TGTGCCAGCAGTGGATCACTAGGGTACATTCAGTACTTC.

The rearrangement uses TRBV30 and TRBJ2-6, with D perhaps matching TRBD2 (5 bases). Trimming removed 5 bases at V and 0 bases at J, with 11 bases between. Germline lookup yields CDR1 GTSNPN and CDR2 SVGIG (reference sequence). CDR3 length: 15 residues. CDR3: CAWGVGSSGANVLTF. CDR3 nucleotide sequence: TGTGCCTGGGGCGTTGGGAGCTCTGGGGCCAACGTCCTGACTTTC.